This is a list of T cell receptor beta chains from one sample in a study of T cell responses to AZD1222 COVID-19 vaccine. Libraries were prepared by immunoSEQ multiplex PCR; TCRdb keeps only in-frame clonotypes and omits some of them. The table has about 150,000 clones, about 92% seen once. The sequenced sample was peripheral blood, obtained on day 0 of AZD1222 vaccination. These receptors were collected from an adult in good health. Each CDR3 is given with its conserved first and last residue. Each record gives: J gene, clone size, V gene, D gene, CDR3 DNA, CDR3 protein. A D gene is named only where the DNA matches it firmly. Size is stated for part of the rows, as once, few or many counts, or as a class when the clone is expanded.

j_call: TRBJ1-2
clone_size: .
v_call: TRBV5-1
d_call: TRBD1
cdr3_nt: TGCGCCAGCAGCCTGGGACAGGGGACTAACTATGGCTACACCTTC
cdr3_aa: CASSLGQGTNYGYTF

j_call: TRBJ2-5
clone_size: .
v_call: TRBV3-1/TRBV3-2
d_call: TRBD1
cdr3_nt: TGTGCCAGCAGCCAAGCAGGGGGACAAGAGACCCAGTACTTC
cdr3_aa: CASSQAGGQETQYF

j_call: TRBJ2-1
clone_size: .
v_call: TRBV24-1
d_call: TRBD2
cdr3_nt: TGTGCCACCAGTGGACTAGCGTCCTACAATGAGCAGTTCTTC
cdr3_aa: CATSGLASYNEQFF

j_call: TRBJ1-4
clone_size: .
v_call: TRBV4-1
d_call: TRBD1
cdr3_nt: TGCGCCAGCAGCCAAGGGGACAGGGATAATGAAAAACTGTTTTTT
cdr3_aa: CASSQGDRDNEKLFF

j_call: TRBJ2-7
clone_size: .
v_call: TRBV28
d_call: .
cdr3_nt: TGTGCCAGCAGTTGGACAGGAGGGGGCGAGCAGTACTTC
cdr3_aa: CASSWTGGGEQYF

j_call: TRBJ2-5
clone_size: .
v_call: TRBV28
d_call: TRBD1
cdr3_nt: TGTGCCAGCAGGGAACAGGGGGAGACCCAGTACTTC
cdr3_aa: CASREQGETQYF

j_call: TRBJ1-1
clone_size: .
v_call: TRBV6-2/TRBV6-3
d_call: .
cdr3_nt: TGTGCCAGCAGTTCCCTGCAGGACAGAGACACTGAAGCTTTCTTT
cdr3_aa: CASSSLQDRDTEAFF

j_call: TRBJ1-1
clone_size: few
v_call: TRBV12-3/TRBV12-4
d_call: .
cdr3_nt: TGTGCCAGCAGCCCTTATGGGAACACTGAAGCTTTCTTT
cdr3_aa: CASSPYGNTEAFF

j_call: TRBJ2-7
clone_size: once
v_call: TRBV9
d_call: .
cdr3_nt: TGTGCCAGCAGCGTAGCTTTGGACTCTAACTACGAGCAGTACTTC
cdr3_aa: CASSVALDSNYEQYF

j_call: TRBJ1-3
clone_size: .
v_call: TRBV10-3
d_call: .
cdr3_nt: TGTGCCATCAGTGCCCGCCCGGGGGAAGACTCTGGAAACACCATATATTTT
cdr3_aa: CAISARPGEDSGNTIYF

j_call: TRBJ2-2
clone_size: .
v_call: TRBV19
d_call: .
cdr3_nt: TGTGCCAGTAGTATTGCGGGGACGACCGGGGAGCTGTTTTTT
cdr3_aa: CASSIAGTTGELFF

j_call: TRBJ1-3
clone_size: few
v_call: TRBV25-1
d_call: TRBD1
cdr3_nt: TGTGCCAGCAGAGAGACAGGGGCAGGGGTAGGAAACACCATATATTTT
cdr3_aa: CASRETGAGVGNTIYF